This passage covers 10 T cell receptor beta chains from one sample sequenced in a study of human T cells and chemical hapten exposure. TCRdb independently ran MiXCR on the RACE reads; one entry per CDR3 protein. The data contain around 100,000 distinct CDR3 sequences, 10% to 12% of them singletons. Time point in this sample: patch test 2, 6 weeks after DPC sensitization. The treatment was: therapeutic diphenylcyclopropenone sensitization with weekly scalp DPC. The sample in question was whole blood, obtained in connection with sensitization to the hapten diphenylcyclopropenone (DPC). The source of these receptors is a woman aged 40 to 55 with alopecia areata. Some clones in this sample may be carry-over from other donors' samples.

This clonotype was found many times. The chain links TRBV4-3 to TRBJ2-1; TRBD2 might be the D (5 bases). The CDR3 length is 14 residues. V lost 1 base and J 5 bases, leaving 9 bases between the germline ends. Per the germline V gene, CDR1 is LGHNA and CDR2 is YSLEER. CDR3 protein: CASSQGTRDNEQFF. The CDR3 DNA is TGCGCCAGCAGCCAAGGGACTCGGGACAATGAGCAGTTCTTC.

The V call is TRBV11-2, the J call TRBJ1-2; 9 positions match TRBD1. Germline V CDR1 and CDR2: SGHAT, FQNNGV. The trim removed 1 base at V and 4 bases at J, leaving 10 bases unmatched. The CDR3 covers 17 residues. CDR3 DNA: TGTGCCAGCAGCTTAGGGGAGGGACAGGGAATCGTCTATGGCTACACCTTC. Translation: CASSLGEGQGIVYGYTF.

This clonotype was seen ten or more times. V is TRBV12-3 or TRBV12-4 and J is TRBJ2-1; D call uncertain. The ends were cut back, 6 bases at V and 10 bases at J, with 16 bases in the middle. This CDR3 has 13 residues. The CDR3, as DNA: TGTGCCAGCAGGCCGACCGCGCTCGGAGAGCAGTTCTTC. Translating gives CASRPTALGEQFF.

This clonotype was found a few times. The chain employs TRBV6-5 and TRBJ1-1; D unresolved. Germline V gives CDR1 MNHEY, CDR2 SVGAGI. Trimming removed 6 bases at V and 11 bases at J, with 19 bases between. The CDR3 totals 13 residues. CDR3 amino acids: CASRRPGSKFAFF. As DNA, the CDR3 is TGTGCCAGCAGAAGACCGGGATCCAAGTTCGCTTTCTTT.

This clonotype was found many times. The genes are TRBV30 and TRBJ1-2; tentative D call: TRBD1 (5 bases). There are 13 residues in the CDR3. Deletions cut 4 bases from V and 5 bases from J, with 14 bases between. The germline V gene has CDR1 GTSNPN and CDR2 SVGIG (reference sequence). CDR3: CAWTQTEIYGYTF. In DNA, the CDR3 is TGTGCCTGGACCCAGACAGAAATTTATGGCTACACCTTC.

This clonotype was counted a few times. V is TRBV7-2 and J is TRBJ1-2, with D maybe TRBD1 (6 bases). The CDR3 extends over 15 amino acids. Germline V lookup: CDR1 SGHTA, CDR2 FQGNSA. Trimming took off 5 bases at V and 4 bases at J, with 17 bases between the two ends. The DNA for the CDR3 is TGTGCCAGCAGCCTCACAGGGCCCATTCCCTATGGCTACACCTTC. Encoded protein: CASSLTGPIPYGYTF.

The chain links TRBV5-1 to TRBJ2-2, with a tentative D call TRBD2 (5 bases). CDR3 size: 15 residues. In germline, CDR1 is SGHRS, CDR2 YFSETQ. Trimming pared 2 bases from V and 5 bases from J, leaving 13 bases between. The CDR3 DNA reads as TGCGCCAGCAGCTTCGAGGGAGTTCCGACCGGGGAGCTGTTTTTT. This encodes CASSFEGVPTGELFF.

This clonotype was seen a few times. This chain links TRBV2 with TRBJ2-1; 9 bases are a match to TRBD1. CDR1 SNHLY and CDR2 FYNNEI come from the germline V gene. The CDR3 covers 12 residues. Trimming at V came to 7 bases and at J to 9 bases, leaving 4 bases not matched to a gene. The chain's CDR3 is CASNSDRGEQFF. CDR3 nucleotides: TGTGCCAGCAACTCGGACAGGGGTGAGCAGTTCTTC.

This clonotype was seen at least ten times. This chain connects TRBV7-9 to TRBJ1-4, with 7 bases fitting TRBD1. The length of the CDR3 is 16 residues. V shed 3 bases and J 4 bases; nucleotides not matched to a gene: 8. CDR1 and CDR2 (germline): SEHNR, FQNEAQ (reference sequence). CDR3 in DNA: TGTGCCAGCAGCTTCTGGACAGGTGGAGGTAATGAAAAACTGTTTTTT. Translated: CASSFWTGGGNEKLFF.

The CDR3 is CASSVDNQETQYF. CDR3 nucleotides: TGTGCCAGCAGCGTAGACAACCAAGAGACCCAGTACTTC. The genes are TRBV7-8 and TRBJ2-5; D is ambiguous. CDR1 and CDR2 (germline): SGHVS, FQNEAQ. V lost 5 bases, J lost 0 bases, and 7 bases lay in between. The CDR3 length is 13 residues. Variable domain in full (rest from reference TRBV7-8 and TRBJ2-5): GAGVSQSPRYKVAKRGQDVALRCDPISGHVSLFWYQQALGQGPEFLTYFQNEAQLDKSGLPSDRFFAERPEGSVSTLKIQRTQQEDSAVYLCASSVDNQETQYFGPGTRLLVL.